This TCR beta chain was documented in a study of T cells after yellow fever vaccination. Whole-study results and caveats: Primary-vaccination clones mostly resurfaced post-booster (96% CD4, approximately 90% CD8).

Of note for this clonotype: Its antigen is still unknown.

V was pared by 4 bases and J by 3 bases, with 14 bases between. CDR3 size: 14 residues. The germline V gene encodes CDR1 SGHKS and CDR2 YYEKEE (reference sequence). The authors made TCR cDNA by 5'RACE template switching, adding a universal primer site and UMIs. TCRdb analysed the 5' RACE reads with MiXCR anew, one entry per CDR3 protein. The sample yields approximately 260,000 distinct CDR3 sequences, around 4.9% seen once. The sample consisted of CD4+ T cells sorted from PBMCs, taken on the day of the yellow fever booster vaccination. The receptor was derived from a man aged 18 to 29 who received the YFV17D yellow fever vaccine. J is TRBJ2-7 and V is TRBV5-5; D remains unclear. The CDR3 here is CASSPGGKGYEQYV. In DNA form, the CDR3 reads TGTGCCAGCAGCCCGGGCGGAAAGGGCTACGAGCAGTACGTC.